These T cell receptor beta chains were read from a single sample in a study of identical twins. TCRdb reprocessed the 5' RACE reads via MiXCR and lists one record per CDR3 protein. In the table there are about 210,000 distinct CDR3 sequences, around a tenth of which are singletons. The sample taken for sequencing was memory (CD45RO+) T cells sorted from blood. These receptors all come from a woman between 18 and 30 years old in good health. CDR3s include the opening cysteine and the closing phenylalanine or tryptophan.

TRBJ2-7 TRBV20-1 CSATDRGYEQYF
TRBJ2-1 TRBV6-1 CASSGASGGAYNEQFF
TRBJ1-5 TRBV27 CASGRGFGQPQHF
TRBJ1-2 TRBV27 CASSRWGYGYTF
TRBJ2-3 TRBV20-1 CSAKDRVRGTDTQYF
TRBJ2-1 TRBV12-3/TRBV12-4 CASSVLRDSEQFF
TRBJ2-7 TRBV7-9 CASSSTFAARHEQYF
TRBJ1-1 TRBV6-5 CASSRPPRGAFF
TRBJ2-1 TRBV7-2 CASSLDGSYNEQFF
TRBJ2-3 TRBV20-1 CSAIDGRGMSGFKGYTQYF
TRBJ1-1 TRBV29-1 CSDTPGWGMNTEAFF
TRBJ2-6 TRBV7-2 CASSSRNTGANVLTF
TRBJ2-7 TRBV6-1 CASSDWIQYF
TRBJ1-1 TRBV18 CASSPTGGWDTEAFF
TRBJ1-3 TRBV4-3 CASSQGISGNTIYF
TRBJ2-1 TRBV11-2 CASSHRVLYNEQFF
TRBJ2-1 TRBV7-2 CASSPRRARGSYNEQFF
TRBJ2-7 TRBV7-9 CASGPTDRGNEQYF
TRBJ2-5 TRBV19 CASSYGGRKETQYF
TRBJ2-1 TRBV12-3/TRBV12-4 CASSLKAGGNNEQFF
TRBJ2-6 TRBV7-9 CASSPGWGYSGANVLTF
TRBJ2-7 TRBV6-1 CASSELGQGAGEQYF
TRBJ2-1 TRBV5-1 CASYKGQNNEQFF
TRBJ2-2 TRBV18 CASSPDQSGELFF
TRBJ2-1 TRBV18 CASSPRFLSGGMDEQFF
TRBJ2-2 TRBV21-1 CASSSPKPGAAGELFF
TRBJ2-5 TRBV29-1 CSVVDSGRKTQYF
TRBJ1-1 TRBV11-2 CASSRQGWNTEAFF
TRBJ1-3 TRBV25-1 CASSGTGPASSGNTIYF
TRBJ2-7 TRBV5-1 CASRVAGGSSYEQYF
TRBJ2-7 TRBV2 CASSVMGGPTYEQYF
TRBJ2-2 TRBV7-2 CASSLANYPTGANTGELFF
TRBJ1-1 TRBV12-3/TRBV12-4 CASRLQGFNTEAFF
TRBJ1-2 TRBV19 CASISGDYGYTF
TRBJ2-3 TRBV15 CATSRVRAADTQYF
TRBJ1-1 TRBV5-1 CASTSTIGGGGWNTEAFF
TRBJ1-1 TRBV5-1 CASRHGWGEGTEAFF
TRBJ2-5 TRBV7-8 CASSVDESERGTQYF
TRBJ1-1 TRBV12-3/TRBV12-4 CASSKGGAGRNTEAFF
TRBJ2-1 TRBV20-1 CSARETSGRFEQFF
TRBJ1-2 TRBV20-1 CSARDFGERVYGYTF
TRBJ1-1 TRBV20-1 CSRRRTGSNTEAFF
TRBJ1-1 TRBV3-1 CASSHTGTEAFF
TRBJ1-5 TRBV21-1 CASSPGGIDSNQPQHF
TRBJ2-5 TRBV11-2 CASSSAGGPRETQYF
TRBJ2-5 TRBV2 CASSDSNREKTQYF
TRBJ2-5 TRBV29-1 CSVVLMRRETQYF
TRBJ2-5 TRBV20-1 CSARKGLAGGETQYF
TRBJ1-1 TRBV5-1 CASSSAPSHTEAFF
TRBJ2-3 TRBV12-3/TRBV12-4 CASRSGSTDTQYF